This T cell receptor beta chain originates from a study of blood T cell repertoires in COVID-19. Generated by immunoSEQ multiplex PCR, the TCRdb table keeps only in-frame clones and is missing some. The table includes tens of thousands of clones, more than 60% detected once. Between the trimmed V and J ends, which lost 6 bases and 10 bases, there was a span of 15 bases. The CDR3 totals 11 residues. Germline values: CDR1 DFQATT, CDR2 SNEGSKA (reference sequence). The chain carries TRBV20-1 and TRBJ1-2; unclear D gene. This TCR derives from a man older than 75 with active or convalescent COVID-19. Sequences were obtained from peripheral blood. In DNA form, the CDR3 reads TGCAGTGCAAAAGTGGAGGGTGACTACACCTTC. Residues: CSAKVEGDYTF.